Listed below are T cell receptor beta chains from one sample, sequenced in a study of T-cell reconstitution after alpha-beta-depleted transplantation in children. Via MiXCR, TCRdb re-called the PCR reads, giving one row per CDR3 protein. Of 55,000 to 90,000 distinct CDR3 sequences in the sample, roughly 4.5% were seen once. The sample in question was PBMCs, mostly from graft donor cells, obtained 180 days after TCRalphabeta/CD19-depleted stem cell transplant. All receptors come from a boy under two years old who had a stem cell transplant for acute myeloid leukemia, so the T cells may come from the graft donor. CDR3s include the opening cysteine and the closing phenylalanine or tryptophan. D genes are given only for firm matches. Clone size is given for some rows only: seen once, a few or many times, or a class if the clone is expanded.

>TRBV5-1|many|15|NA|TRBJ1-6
TGCGCCAGCAGCTATTCCCCCGAAGATAATTCACCCCTCCACTTT
CASSYSPEDNSPLHF
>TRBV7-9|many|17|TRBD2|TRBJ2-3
TGTGCCAGCAGCTTATGGGGGGGGAAAGTCCGCACAGATACGCAGTATTTT
CASSLWGGKVRTDTQYF
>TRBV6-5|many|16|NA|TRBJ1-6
TGTGCCAGCAGTTACGTGGGAACAGCGTATAATTCACCCCTCCACTTT
CASSYVGTAYNSPLHF
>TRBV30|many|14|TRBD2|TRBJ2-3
TGTGCCTGGAGTAAGCTAGCGGGCACAGATACGCAGTATTTT
CAWSKLAGTDTQYF
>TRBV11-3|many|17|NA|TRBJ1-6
TGTGCCAGCAGCTTAGATGTAAGAGAGACCTATAATTCACCCCTCCACTTT
CASSLDVRETYNSPLHF
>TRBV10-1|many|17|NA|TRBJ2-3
TGCGCCAGCAGTGAGTCCAGAGGCCCCCTTTATGGGGAGACGCAGTATTTT
CASSESRGPLYGETQYF
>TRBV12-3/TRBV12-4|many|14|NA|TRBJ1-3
TGTGCCAGCAGCTTGGGCCTCTCTGGAAACACCATATATTTT
CASSLGLSGNTIYF
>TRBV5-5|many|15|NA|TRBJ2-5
TGTGCCAGCAGCTTGACCCCCTCCCGTCAAGAGACCCAGTACTTC
CASSLTPSRQETQYF
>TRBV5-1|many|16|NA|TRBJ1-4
TGCGCCAGCAGCCCACCCACAGGTTCAACTAATGAAAAACTGTTTTTT
CASSPPTGSTNEKLFF
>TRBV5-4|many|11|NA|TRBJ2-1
TGTGCCAGCAGCTTACAATATGAGCAGTTCTTC
CASSLQYEQFF
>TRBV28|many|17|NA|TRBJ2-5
TGTGCCAGCAGTTTATATATAAGAAGTGGGGCCCAAGAGACCCAGTACTTC
CASSLYIRSGAQETQYF
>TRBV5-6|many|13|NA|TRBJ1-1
TGTGCCAGCCGCCCTGGGATGAACACTGAAGCTTTCTTT
CASRPGMNTEAFF
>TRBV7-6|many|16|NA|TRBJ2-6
TGTGCCAGCAGCTTAGAGGCATACTCTGGGGCCAACGTCCTGACTTTC
CASSLEAYSGANVLTF
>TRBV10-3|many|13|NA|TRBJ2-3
TGTGCCACGTTTAGCTCCCCCCCAGATACGCAGTATTTT
CATFSSPPDTQYF
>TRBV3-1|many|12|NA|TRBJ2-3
TGTGCCAGCAGCCAAGGACCTCATACGCAGTATTTT
CASSQGPHTQYF
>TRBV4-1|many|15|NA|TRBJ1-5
TGCGCCAGCAGCCGGGGGACAAGTTATAATCAGCCCCAGCATTTT
CASSRGTSYNQPQHF
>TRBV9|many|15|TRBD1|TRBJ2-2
TGTGCCACCACCCTGACAGGGGGGAACACCGGGGAGCTGTTTTTT
CATTLTGGNTGELFF
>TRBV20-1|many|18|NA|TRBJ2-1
TGCAGTGCTAGAGATAGTCGACCGGGACTTTCGACCTACAATGAGCAGTTCTTC
CSARDSRPGLSTYNEQFF
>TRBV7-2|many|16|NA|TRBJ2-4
TGTGCCAGCAGCCCAGGCCCACTAGCTGACAAAAACATTCAGTACTTC
CASSPGPLADKNIQYF
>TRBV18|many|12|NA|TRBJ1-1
TGTGCCAGCTCACCCCGCGAGACTGAAGCTTTCTTT
CASSPRETEAFF
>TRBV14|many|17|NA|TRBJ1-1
TGTGCCAGCAGCCAATGGTGGGGGTCCCCTCCTTACACTGAAGCTTTCTTT
CASSQWWGSPPYTEAFF
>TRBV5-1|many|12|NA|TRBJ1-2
TGCGCCAGCAGCCAGGCGGGGGTCGGCTACACCTTC
CASSQAGVGYTF
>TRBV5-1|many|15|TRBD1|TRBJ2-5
TGCGCCAGCAGCTGGGGACAGGGGAACCAAGAGACCCAGTACTTC
CASSWGQGNQETQYF
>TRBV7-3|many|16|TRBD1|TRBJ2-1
TGTGCCAGCAGCAACAGGACAGGCTCTATTTACAATGAGCAGTTCTTC
CASSNRTGSIYNEQFF
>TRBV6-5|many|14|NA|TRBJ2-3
TGTGCCAGCAGTTACTCGCGGGGTAAAGATACGCAGTATTTT
CASSYSRGKDTQYF
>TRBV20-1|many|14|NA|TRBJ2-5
TGCAGTGCTAGGGGGGGACTCCTCCCAGAGACCCAGTACTTC
CSARGGLLPETQYF
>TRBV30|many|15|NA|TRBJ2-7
TGTGCCTGGAGTCTTAAACCACACCCGAATTACGAGCAGTACTTC
CAWSLKPHPNYEQYF
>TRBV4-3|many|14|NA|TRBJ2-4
TGCGCCAGCAGCCAAGGGACAGCCAAAAACATTCAGTACTTC
CASSQGTAKNIQYF
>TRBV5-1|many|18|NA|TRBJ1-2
TGCGCCAGCAGCTTGAACCACCTTGGGGTGGGTGTCTACTATGGCTACACCTTC
CASSLNHLGVGVYYGYTF
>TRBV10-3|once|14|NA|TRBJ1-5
TGTGCCATCAGCCCGGGGCAGGGCTATCAGCCCCAGCATTTT
CAISPGQGYQPQHF
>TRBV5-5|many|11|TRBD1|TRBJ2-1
TGTGCCAGCGACAGGGTCAATGAGCAGTTCTTC
CASDRVNEQFF
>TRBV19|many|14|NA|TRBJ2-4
TGTGCCAGTAGTAATCGGGGGCTGGAAAACATTCAGTACTTC
CASSNRGLENIQYF
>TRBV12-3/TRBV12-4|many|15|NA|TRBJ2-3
TGTGCCAGCAGTGGTAACGGGGCCCTCAAGGATACGCAGTATTTT
CASSGNGALKDTQYF
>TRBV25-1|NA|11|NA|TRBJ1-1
TGTGCCAGCAGGGGAGAGAATGAAGCTTTCTTT
CASRGENEAFF
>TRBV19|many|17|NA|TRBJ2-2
TGTGCCAGTAGTATCACGCTCAGGGAGCAAGACACCGGGGAGCTGTTTTTT
CASSITLREQDTGELFF
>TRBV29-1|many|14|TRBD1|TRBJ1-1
TGCAGCGTTGAAAGGAGGGGGCGGAATACTGAAGCTTTCTTT
CSVERRGRNTEAFF
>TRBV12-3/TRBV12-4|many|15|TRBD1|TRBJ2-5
TGTGCCAGCAGCCCATATGGGACAGACCAAGAGACCCAGTACTTC
CASSPYGTDQETQYF
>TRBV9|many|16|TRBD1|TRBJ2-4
TGTGCCAGCAGCGTAGCGAGGGACAGGTTCCTTGGCATTCAGTACTTC
CASSVARDRFLGIQYF
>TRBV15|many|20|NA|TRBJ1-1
TGTGCCACCAGCAGAGATTGGTTCGGGGGTCCCAGGAAGGTTGACACTGAAGCTTTCTTT
CATSRDWFGGPRKVDTEAFF
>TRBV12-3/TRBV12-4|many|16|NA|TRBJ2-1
TGTGCCAGCAGTTTAAGGGGGTCGAGCATAGGCAATGAGCAGTTCTTC
CASSLRGSSIGNEQFF
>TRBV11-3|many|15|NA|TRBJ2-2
TGTGCCAGCAGCCAACGCAACAGGGATGCCGGGGAGCTGTTTTTT
CASSQRNRDAGELFF
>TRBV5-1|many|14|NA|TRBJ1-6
TGCGCCAGCAGCTTACATCCCCCTTATTCACCCCTCCACTTT
CASSLHPPYSPLHF
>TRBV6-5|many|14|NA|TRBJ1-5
TGTGCCAGCAGTACTCGGAATAGCAATCAGCCCCAGCATTTT
CASSTRNSNQPQHF
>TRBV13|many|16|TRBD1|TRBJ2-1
TGTGCCAGCAGCTTAGCGGACAGGGGGGACTACAATGAGCAGTTCTTC
CASSLADRGDYNEQFF
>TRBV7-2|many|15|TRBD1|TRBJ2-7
TGTGCCAGCAGCGCGGGGACAGGGGCTACTTACGAGCAGTACTTC
CASSAGTGATYEQYF
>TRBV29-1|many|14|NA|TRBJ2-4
TGCAGCGTTGAACTTCAAGGGCGAGAAAACATTCAGTACTTC
CSVELQGRENIQYF
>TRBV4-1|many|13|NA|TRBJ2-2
TGCGCCAGCAGCCTCCAGGGTACCGGGGAGCTGTTTTTT
CASSLQGTGELFF
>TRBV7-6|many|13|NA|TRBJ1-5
TGTGCCAGCAGCTTGGGATACAATCAGCCCCAGCATTTT
CASSLGYNQPQHF
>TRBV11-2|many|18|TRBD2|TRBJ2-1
TGTGCCAGCAGCTTACCCCTCATCCTAGCGGCGGGCTACAATGAGCAGTTCTTC
CASSLPLILAAGYNEQFF
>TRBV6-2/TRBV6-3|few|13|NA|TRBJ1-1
TGTGCCAGCAGTTACGGGACCTCCACTGAAGCTTTCTTT
CASSYGTSTEAFF